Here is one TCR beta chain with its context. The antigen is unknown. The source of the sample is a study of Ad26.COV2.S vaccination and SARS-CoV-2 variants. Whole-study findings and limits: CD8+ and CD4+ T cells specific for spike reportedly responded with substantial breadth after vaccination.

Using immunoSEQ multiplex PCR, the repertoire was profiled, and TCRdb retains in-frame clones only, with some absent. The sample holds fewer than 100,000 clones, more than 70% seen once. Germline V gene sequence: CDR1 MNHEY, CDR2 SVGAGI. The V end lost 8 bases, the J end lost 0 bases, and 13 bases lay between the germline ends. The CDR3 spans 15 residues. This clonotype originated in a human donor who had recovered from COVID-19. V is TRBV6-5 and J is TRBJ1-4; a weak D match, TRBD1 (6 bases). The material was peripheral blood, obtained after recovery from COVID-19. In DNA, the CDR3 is TGTGCCAGCTCGGGGGGGCGTTCAACTAATGAAAAACTGTTTTTT. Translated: CASSGGRSTNEKLFF.